Listed here is a single TCR beta chain. Its antigen remains undetermined. Base-call qualities are not available, and no considerably larger clone is one nucleotide away. Using the deep immunoSEQ assay, multiplex PCR amplified TCR CDR3 regions from genomic DNA. Extracted genomic DNA from each cell subset was distributed evenly across all wells of several immunoSEQ 96-well plates, and each plate was treated as a replicate. Each replicate PCR for sorted subsets received around 210 ng genomic DNA, equal to about 30,000 T cell genomes. Purified libraries were quantified with a Qubit 3.0 fluorometer, sized on a Bioanalyzer 2100, and re-quantified with the KAPA Library Quantification kit. Every immunoSEQ 96-well plate was sequenced on a separate single-read 150-cycle Illumina NextSeq 550 flow cell. The authors' analysis ran thus. Because the immunoSEQ output included only junctional sequences and no quality scores, the filtering could not be the same as the filtering used for full-length reads. To assign V/J genes and CDR3, sequences were annotated using PyIR, a Python wrapper for IgBLAST v1.9, with IMGT germline references. Reads were removed for weak V/J assignments (E-value above 1e-6), missing CDR3, stop codons, out-of-frame junctions, or ambiguous translated residues. V3J clonotypes were defined by identical inferred V gene, J gene, and CDR3 amino acid sequence. To compute the percentage overlap between repertoires, the number of shared unique clonotypes was divided by the size of the smaller repertoire. Richness of each repertoire was evaluated using RTK rarefaction, the Chao1 estimator, and Recon v2.1 estimates of unobserved clonotypes. Generation probabilities were computed with OLGA for all TCRbeta clonotypes obtained by the gDNA method from several donors. Sourced from immuneACCESS, this table was stored by TCRdb with only in-frame sequences that have V and J called. A share of the clones is absent; for the studies checked, an unresolved V gene accounts for under half, and the remainder has no known explanation. Clone size and V and J calls were adopted from that table, with D and trimming inferred from the DNA. The sample has about 2 million clones on record, 85% to 95% of them singletons. The top ten hold approximately 0.13% of the sample.

Donors were healthy HIV-negative adults with no recently reported acute infections or vaccinations. Every donor was a Caucasian adult residing in Nashville, Tennessee, USA. CD4+ T cells were enriched through magnetic negative selection, after which naive cells were positively selected on CD45RA and the remaining negative fraction served as the memory subset. Blood was collected by leukapheresis, and PBMCs were isolated by Ficoll-Histopaque density gradient centrifugation and then cryopreserved in liquid nitrogen vapor phase. Analytical flow cytometry was used to check the purity and quantity of each magnetically sorted T cell population. From each sorted fraction, genomic DNA was isolated and quantified by UV absorbance on a Nanodrop 2000c. The data stem from a study of shared clonotypes between healthy human individuals (dated by TCRdb to 2020 to 2022). Describing the broader study: The cohort included a few men and a couple of women between 18 and 49 years of age. Per donor, three plates each were used for CD4 naive and CD4 memory, two for CD8 naive, and one for CD8 memory. To estimate repertoire size and how much clonotypes are shared between individuals, the study performed deep sequencing of blood TCR repertoires from 4 to 6 healthy adults. To increase sequencing depth and limit assay-specific biases, TCR repertoire library preparation and sequencing were carried out by different laboratories using diverse techniques. Each donor's leukapheresis produced roughly between roughly 0.94 and 9.5 billion PBMCs. On the study overall, not on this receptor specifically: Estimated clonotype richness was generally larger for naive than for memory subsets. Incomplete sequencing was indicated by rarefaction of sorted-subset datasets, despite the large sequencing depth. Sampling was limited to blood, and TCR repertoires in tissue likely differ from TCR repertoires in blood. Because the study included a small number of donors, the genetic and exposure-history diversity represented was limited. Clonotypes shared by all four sorted-subset donors showed higher generation probabilities than non-shared clonotypes. Across a few donors, about 5.2% of naive CD4, around 3.3% of naive CD8, roughly 2.2% of memory CD4, and 0.4% of memory CD8 clonotypes were shared. Pairwise subsampling indicated that sequencing depth was expected to affect the degree of clonotype sharing among donors.

CDR1 and CDR2, per the germline V gene, are KGHSH and LQKENI. The CDR3 has 15 amino acids, counting the end cysteine and phenylalanine. Of all the DNA, just the CDR3 is kept, 45 bases in frame from base 1. Trimming accounts for 2 bases at V and 8 bases at J, while the number of junction bases matched to no gene is 8. The chain joins TRBV18 to TRBJ2-1, and TRBD2 aligns with 8 junction nucleotides. The receptor was derived from a man in his late teens or twenties in good health. Sequencing input: naive CD4+ T cells sorted from blood. The sample's cell subset or site, from its label and the paper: CD45RA+ positively selected. The CDR3 reads as follows: CASSPIGLASHEQFF. The nucleotide sequence is TGTGCCAGCTCACCAATAGGACTAGCTAGCCATGAGCAGTTCTTC.